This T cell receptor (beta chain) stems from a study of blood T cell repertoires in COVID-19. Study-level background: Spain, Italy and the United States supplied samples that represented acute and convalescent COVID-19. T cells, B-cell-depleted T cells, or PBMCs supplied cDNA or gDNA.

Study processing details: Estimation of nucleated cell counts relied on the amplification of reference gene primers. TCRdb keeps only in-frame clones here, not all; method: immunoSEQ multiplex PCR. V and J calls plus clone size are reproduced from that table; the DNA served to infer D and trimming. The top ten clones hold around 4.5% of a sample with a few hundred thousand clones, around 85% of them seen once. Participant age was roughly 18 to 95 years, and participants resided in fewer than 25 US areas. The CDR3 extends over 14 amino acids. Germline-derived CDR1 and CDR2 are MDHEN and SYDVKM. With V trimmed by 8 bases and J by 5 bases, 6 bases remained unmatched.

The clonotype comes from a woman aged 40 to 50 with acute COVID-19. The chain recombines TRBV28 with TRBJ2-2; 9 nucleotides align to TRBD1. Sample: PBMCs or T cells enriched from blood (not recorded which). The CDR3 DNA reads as TGTGCCAGCCTTGACAGGGGGGTAACCGGGGAGCTGTTTTTT. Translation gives CASLDRGVTGELFF.